This TCR beta chain was identified in a study of cytomegalovirus exposure and HLA in healthy donors. A single count supports this clone. These donors were members of the approximately 110-subject validation cohort, a group separate from the approximately 670-subject first cohort. Produced via immunoSEQ multiplex PCR; TCRdb's table is partial and in-frame only. This table has fewer than 400,000 clones, more than 80% appearing once. The CDR3 runs to 17 residues. Germline CDR1 reads SGDLS; CDR2 reads YYNGEE. With 4 bases removed from V and 5 bases from J, the gap between germline ends came to 24 bases. The chain uses TRBV9 and TRBJ1-2, with a weak D call TRBD1 (5 bases). The sequenced material came from PBMCs. This TCR was recovered from a woman younger than 35 in good health and CMV-seronegative. The CDR3 sequence: CASSPWTSVEGGYGYTF. The DNA of the CDR3 is TGTGCCAGCAGCCCCTGGACAAGTGTGGAGGGAGGGTATGGCTACACCTTC.